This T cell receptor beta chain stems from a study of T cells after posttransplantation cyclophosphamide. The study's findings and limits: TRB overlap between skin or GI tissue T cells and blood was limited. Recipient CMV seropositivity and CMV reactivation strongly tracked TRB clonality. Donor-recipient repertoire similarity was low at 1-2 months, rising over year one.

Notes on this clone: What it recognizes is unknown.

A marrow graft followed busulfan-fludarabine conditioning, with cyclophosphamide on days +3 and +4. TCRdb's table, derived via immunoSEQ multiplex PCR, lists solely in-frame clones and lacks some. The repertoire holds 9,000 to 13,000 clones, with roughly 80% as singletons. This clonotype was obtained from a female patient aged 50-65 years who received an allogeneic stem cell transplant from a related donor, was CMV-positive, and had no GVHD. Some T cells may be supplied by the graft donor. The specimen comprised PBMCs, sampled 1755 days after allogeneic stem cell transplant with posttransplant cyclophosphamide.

CDR3: CASSLVQGGGYTF. The CDR3 region has the DNA TGTGCCAGCAGCTTAGTACAGGGTGGCGGCTACACCTTC. This chain joins TRBV7-9 and TRBJ1-2; D possibly corresponds to TRBD1 (6 bases). CDR1 and CDR2 from the germline V gene are SEHNR and FQNEAQ (reference sequence). The ends were cut back, 1 base at V and 8 bases at J, with 11 bases in the middle. The CDR3 is made up of 13 amino acids.